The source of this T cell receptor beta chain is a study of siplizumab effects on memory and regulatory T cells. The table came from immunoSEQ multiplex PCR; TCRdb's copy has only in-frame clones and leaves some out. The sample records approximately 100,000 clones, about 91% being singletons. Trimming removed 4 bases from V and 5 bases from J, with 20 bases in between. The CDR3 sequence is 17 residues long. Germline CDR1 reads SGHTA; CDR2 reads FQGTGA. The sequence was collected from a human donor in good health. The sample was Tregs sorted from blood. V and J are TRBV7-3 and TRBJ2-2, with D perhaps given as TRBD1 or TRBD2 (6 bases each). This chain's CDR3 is CASSSGGRGHLTGELFF. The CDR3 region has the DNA TGTGCCAGCAGCTCCGGGGGCCGGGGGCACTTAACCGGGGAGCTGTTTTTT. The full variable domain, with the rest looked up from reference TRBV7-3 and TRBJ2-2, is GAGVSQTPSNKVTEKGKYVELRCDPISGHTALYWYRQSLGQGPEFLIYFQGTGAADDSGLPNDRFFAVRPEGSVSTLKIQRTERGDSAVYLCASSSGGRGHLTGELFFGEGSRLTVL.